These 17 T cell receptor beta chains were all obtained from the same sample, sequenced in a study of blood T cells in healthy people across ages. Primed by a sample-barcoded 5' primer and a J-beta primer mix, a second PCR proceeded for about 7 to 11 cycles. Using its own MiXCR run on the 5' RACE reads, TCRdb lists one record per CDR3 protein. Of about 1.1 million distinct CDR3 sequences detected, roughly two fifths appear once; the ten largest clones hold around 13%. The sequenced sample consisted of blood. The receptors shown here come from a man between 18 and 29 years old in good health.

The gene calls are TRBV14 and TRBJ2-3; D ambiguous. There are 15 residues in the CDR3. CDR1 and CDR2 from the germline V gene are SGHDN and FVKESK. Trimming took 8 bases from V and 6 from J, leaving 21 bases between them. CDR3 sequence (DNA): TGTGCCAGCCGTACGGGCGGACCCAGCCCTGATACGCAGTATTTT. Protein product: CASRTGGPSPDTQYF. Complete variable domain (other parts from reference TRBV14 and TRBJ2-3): EAGVTQFPSHSVIEKGQTVTLRCDPISGHDNLYWYRRVMGKEIKFLLHFVKESKQDESGMPNNRFLAERTGGTYSTLKVQPAELEDSGVYFCASRTGGPSPDTQYFGPGTRLTVL.

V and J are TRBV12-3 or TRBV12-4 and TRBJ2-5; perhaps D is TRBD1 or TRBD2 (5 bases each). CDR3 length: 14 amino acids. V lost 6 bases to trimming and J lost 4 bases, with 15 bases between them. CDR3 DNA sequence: TGTGCCAGCAGCCCTAGGGGACGGTCAGAGACCCAGTACTTC. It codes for CASSPRGRSETQYF.

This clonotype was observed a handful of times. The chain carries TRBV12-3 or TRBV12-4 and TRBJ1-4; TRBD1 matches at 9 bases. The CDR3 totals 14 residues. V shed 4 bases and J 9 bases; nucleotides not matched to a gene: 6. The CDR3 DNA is TGTGCCAGCAGTTCTGCCGGGACAGGGAAAAAACTGTTTTTT. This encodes CASSSAGTGKKLFF.

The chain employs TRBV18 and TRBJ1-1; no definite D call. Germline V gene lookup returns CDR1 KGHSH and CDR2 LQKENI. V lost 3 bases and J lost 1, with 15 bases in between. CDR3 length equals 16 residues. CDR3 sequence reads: CASSPNSGFGNTEAFF. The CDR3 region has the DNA TGTGCCAGCTCACCCAACTCGGGATTCGGGAACACTGAAGCTTTCTTT.

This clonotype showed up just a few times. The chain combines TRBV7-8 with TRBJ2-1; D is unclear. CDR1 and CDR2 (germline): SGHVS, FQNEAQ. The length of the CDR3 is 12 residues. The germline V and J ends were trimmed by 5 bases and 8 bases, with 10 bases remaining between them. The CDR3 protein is CASSEFKHEQFF. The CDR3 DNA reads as TGTGCCAGCAGCGAATTTAAGCATGAGCAGTTCTTC. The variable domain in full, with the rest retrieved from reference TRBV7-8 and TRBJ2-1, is GAGVSQSPRYKVAKRGQDVALRCDPISGHVSLFWYQQALGQGPEFLTYFQNEAQLDKSGLPSDRFFAERPEGSVSTLKIQRTQQEDSAVYLCASSEFKHEQFFGPGTRLTVL.

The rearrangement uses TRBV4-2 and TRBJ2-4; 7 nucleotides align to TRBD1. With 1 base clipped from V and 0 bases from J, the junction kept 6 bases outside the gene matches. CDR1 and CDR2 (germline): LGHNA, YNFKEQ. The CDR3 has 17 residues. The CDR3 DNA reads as TGTGCCAGCAGCCAAGGGGGACAGTTGCTAGCCAAAAACATTCAGTACTTC. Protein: CASSQGGQLLAKNIQYF.

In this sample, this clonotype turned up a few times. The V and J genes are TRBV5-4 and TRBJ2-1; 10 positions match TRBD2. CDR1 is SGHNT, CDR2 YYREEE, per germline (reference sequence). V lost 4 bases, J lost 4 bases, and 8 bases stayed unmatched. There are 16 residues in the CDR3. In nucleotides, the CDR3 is TGTGCCAGCAGCGTAGCTAGCGGGGGAACTTACAATGAGCAGTTCTTC. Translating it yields CASSVASGGTYNEQFF. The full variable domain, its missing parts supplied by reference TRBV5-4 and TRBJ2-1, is ETGVTQSPTHLIKTRGQQVTLRCSSQSGHNTVSWYQQALGQGPQFIFQYYREEENGRGNFPPRFSGLQFPNYSSELNVNALELDDSALYLCASSVASGGTYNEQFFGPGTRLTVL.

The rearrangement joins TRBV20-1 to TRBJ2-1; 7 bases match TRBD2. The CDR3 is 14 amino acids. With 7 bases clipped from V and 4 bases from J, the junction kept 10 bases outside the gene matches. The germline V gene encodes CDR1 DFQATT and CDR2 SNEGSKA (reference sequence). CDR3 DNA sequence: TGCAGTGGGGAAAGGGTAGCGGGTTACAATGAGCAGTTCTTC. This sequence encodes CSGERVAGYNEQFF.

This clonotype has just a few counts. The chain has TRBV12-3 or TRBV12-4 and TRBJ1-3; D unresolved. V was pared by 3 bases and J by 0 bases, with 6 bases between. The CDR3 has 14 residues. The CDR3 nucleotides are TGTGCCAGCAGTTTTGGGAGCTCTGGAAACACCATATATTTT. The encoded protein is CASSFGSSGNTIYF.

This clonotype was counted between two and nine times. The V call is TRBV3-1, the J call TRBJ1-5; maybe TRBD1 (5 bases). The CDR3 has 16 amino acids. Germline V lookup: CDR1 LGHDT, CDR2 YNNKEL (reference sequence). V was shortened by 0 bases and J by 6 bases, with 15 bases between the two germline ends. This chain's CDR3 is CASSQDHRGGFQPQHF. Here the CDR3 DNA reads TGTGCCAGCAGCCAAGATCATAGGGGAGGGTTTCAGCCCCAGCATTTT.

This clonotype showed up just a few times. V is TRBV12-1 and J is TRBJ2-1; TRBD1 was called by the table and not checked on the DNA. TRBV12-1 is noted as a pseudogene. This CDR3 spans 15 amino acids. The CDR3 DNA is TGTGCCAGCAGCCCAGGGGACAGATTCTACAATGAGCAGTTCTTC. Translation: CASSPGDRFYNEQFF.

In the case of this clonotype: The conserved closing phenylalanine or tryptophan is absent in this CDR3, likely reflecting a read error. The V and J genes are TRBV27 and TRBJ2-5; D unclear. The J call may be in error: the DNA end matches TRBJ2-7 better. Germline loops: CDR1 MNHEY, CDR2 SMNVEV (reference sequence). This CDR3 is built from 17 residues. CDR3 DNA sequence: TGTGCCAGCAGTTTAAGAAGCCCGGTGGGCACCTCCTACGAGCAGTACTTA. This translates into CASSLRSPVGTSYEQYL.

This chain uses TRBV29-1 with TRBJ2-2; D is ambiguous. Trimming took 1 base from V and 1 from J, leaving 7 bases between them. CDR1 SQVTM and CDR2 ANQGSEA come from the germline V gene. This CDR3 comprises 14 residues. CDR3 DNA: TGCAGCGTTGAAGGCCAGCTGAACACCGGGGAGCTGTTTTTT. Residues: CSVEGQLNTGELFF.

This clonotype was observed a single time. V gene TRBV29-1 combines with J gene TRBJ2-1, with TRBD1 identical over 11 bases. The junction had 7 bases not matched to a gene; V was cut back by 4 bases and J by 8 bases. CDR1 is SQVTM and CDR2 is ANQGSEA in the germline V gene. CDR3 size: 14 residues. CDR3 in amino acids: CSVGGTGGIHEQFF. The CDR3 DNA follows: TGCAGCGTTGGGGGGACAGGGGGTATCCATGAGCAGTTCTTC.

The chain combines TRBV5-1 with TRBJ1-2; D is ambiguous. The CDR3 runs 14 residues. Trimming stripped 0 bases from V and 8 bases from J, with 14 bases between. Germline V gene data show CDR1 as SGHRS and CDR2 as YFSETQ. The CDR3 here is CASSLEDSDHGYTF. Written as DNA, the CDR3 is TGCGCCAGCAGCTTGGAAGACTCAGACCACGGCTACACCTTC.

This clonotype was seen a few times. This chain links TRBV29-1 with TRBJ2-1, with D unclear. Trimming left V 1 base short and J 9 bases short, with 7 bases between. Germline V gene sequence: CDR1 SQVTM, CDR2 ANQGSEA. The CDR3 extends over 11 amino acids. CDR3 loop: CSVEAGGEQFF. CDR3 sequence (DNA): TGCAGCGTTGAAGCAGGCGGTGAGCAGTTCTTC.

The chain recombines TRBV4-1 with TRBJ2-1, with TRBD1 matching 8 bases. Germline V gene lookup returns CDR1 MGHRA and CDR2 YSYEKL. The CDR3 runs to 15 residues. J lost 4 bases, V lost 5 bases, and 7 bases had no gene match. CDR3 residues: CASSFRTGRYNEQFF. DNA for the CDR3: TGCGCCAGCAGCTTCAGGACAGGGCGGTACAATGAGCAGTTCTTC.